These 11 T cell receptor beta chains came from one sample sequenced in a study of T cells in Graves' hyperthyroidism and ophthalmopathy. Researchers took RNA transcripts and amplified the TCR beta CDR3 regions from them. First-round RT-PCR of the TCR CDR3 relied on the HTBI primer set. A single record per CDR3 protein comes from TCRdb applying MiXCR to the multiplex PCR reads. The sample consists of about 740,000 distinct CDR3 sequences, around 15% of them appearing once. Sequencing was done on a sample of blood. The receptors originated from a young woman with Graves' hyperthyroidism.

The chain joins TRBV12-3 or TRBV12-4 to TRBJ1-4, with unresolved D. The CDR3 covers 14 residues. Trimming took 9 bases from V and 5 from J, leaving 16 bases between them. CDR3 DNA sequence: TGTGCCAGTACTGCATCTTCAGAGAATGAAAAACTGTTTTTT. Translating it yields CASTASSENEKLFF.

This clonotype has just a few counts. This chain uses TRBV20-1 with TRBJ2-7; 8 bases fit TRBD1. The CDR3 is 13 residues long. Germline assignment: CDR1 DFQATT and CDR2 SNEGSKA (reference sequence). The J segment lost 8 bases and the V segment lost 4 bases, leaving 10 bases of the junction unmatched. The CDR3 protein is CSATQDRVYQQYF. Written as DNA, the CDR3 is TGCAGTGCTACTCAGGACAGGGTTTACCAGCAGTACTTC.

This clonotype was detected many times. J is TRBJ1-1 and V is TRBV18, with 7 bases aligning to TRBD1. This CDR3 region has 13 residues. V lost 4 bases to trimming and J lost 6 bases; unmatched junction nucleotides: 5. Germline lookup yields CDR1 KGHSH and CDR2 LQKENI. The CDR3 DNA reads as TGTGCCAGCTCACTAGGAGGGGGCGCTGAAGCTTTCTTT. This encodes CASSLGGGAEAFF.

On this clonotype itself: This could be a read error, since a much larger clone is one nucleotide away. The rearrangement joins TRBV6-2 or TRBV6-3 to TRBJ1-2; 12 nucleotides line up with TRBD1. With V trimmed by 9 bases and J by 7 bases, 9 bases remained unmatched. CDR1 MNHEY and CDR2 SVGEGT come from the germline V gene. CDR3 length equals 14 residues. This CDR3 reads CASLGTGGVCGYTF. In DNA, the CDR3 is TGTGCCAGTTTGGGGACAGGGGGCGTATGTGGCTACACCTTC.

In its sample, this clonotype was seen once. A much larger clone differs by one base, so this may be a read error. This chain connects TRBV12-3 or TRBV12-4 to TRBJ2-2; no definite D call. This CDR3 region has 13 residues. V was clipped by 5 bases and J by 7 bases, with 11 bases between them. CDR3 nucleotides: TGTGCCAGCAGTGGCCCTTTTGGCGGGGAGCTGTTTTTT. Residues: CASSGPFGGELFF.

This clonotype was recorded a few times. The V call is TRBV4-1, the J call TRBJ2-5; tentatively, D is TRBD1 or TRBD2 (5 bases each). Germline assignment: CDR1 MGHRA and CDR2 YSYEKL. The CDR3 consists of 15 residues. Trimming left V 4 bases short and J 4 bases short, with 16 bases between. CDR3 DNA: TGCGCCAGCAGCCCGGGACGTGGAATGGGAGAGACCCAGTACTTC. Its translation is CASSPGRGMGETQYF.

This clonotype appeared many times. The chain carries TRBV20-1 and TRBJ1-4; 7 nucleotides match TRBD1. Unmatched junction bases numbered 3, after V lost 4 bases and J lost 4 bases. Per germline, CDR1 DFQATT and CDR2 SNEGSKA (reference sequence). The CDR3 runs to 13 residues. The CDR3 nucleotides read TGCAGTGCTACGGGACAGATTAATGAAAAACTGTTTTTT. Translated, it gives CSATGQINEKLFF.

This clonotype has ten or more counts. The genes are TRBV20-1 and TRBJ2-3; possible D gene TRBD1, 5 bases. The CDR3 spans 14 residues. V lost 3 bases to trimming and J lost 4 bases, with 14 bases between them. Germline CDR1 DFQATT, CDR2 SNEGSKA (reference sequence). For the CDR3, the DNA is TGCAGTGCTAGTGATAGGGGTGTTGCAGATACGCAGTATTTT. It translates to CSASDRGVADTQYF.

This clonotype has just a few counts. V usage is TRBV6-9 and J usage is TRBJ2-7; 10 bases agree with TRBD2. This CDR3 is 15 amino acids long. V lost 3 bases, J lost 2 bases, and 4 bases stayed unmatched. Looked up from germline, CDR1 is MNHGY and CDR2 is SVAAGI. In DNA form, the CDR3 reads TGTGCCAGCAGTTACCCAGCGGGAGGGCCCTACGAGCAGTACTTC. This codes for CASSYPAGGPYEQYF.

DNA for the CDR3: TGTGCCAGCAGCCCCGGGACAGGGACCAGCGAGCAGTACTTC. Residues: CASSPGTGTSEQYF. This chain connects TRBV6-2 or TRBV6-3 to TRBJ2-7, with 9 bases matching TRBD1. This CDR3 has 14 residues. The V segment lost 6 bases and the J segment 6 bases; nucleotides outside the gene matches: 9. Germline V gives CDR1 MNHEY, CDR2 SVGEGT.

The sample holds many counts of this clonotype. The chain is built from TRBV7-9 and TRBJ1-1, with D possibly TRBD1 on 6 matching bases. Looked up from germline, CDR1 is SEHNR and CDR2 is FQNEAQ (reference sequence). There are 13 residues in the CDR3. Trimming left V 5 bases short and J 7 bases short, with 14 bases between. The CDR3 DNA sequence: TGTGCCAGCAGCCCAATGTGGGGGCGTGAAGCTTTCTTT. It is translated as CASSPMWGREAFF.